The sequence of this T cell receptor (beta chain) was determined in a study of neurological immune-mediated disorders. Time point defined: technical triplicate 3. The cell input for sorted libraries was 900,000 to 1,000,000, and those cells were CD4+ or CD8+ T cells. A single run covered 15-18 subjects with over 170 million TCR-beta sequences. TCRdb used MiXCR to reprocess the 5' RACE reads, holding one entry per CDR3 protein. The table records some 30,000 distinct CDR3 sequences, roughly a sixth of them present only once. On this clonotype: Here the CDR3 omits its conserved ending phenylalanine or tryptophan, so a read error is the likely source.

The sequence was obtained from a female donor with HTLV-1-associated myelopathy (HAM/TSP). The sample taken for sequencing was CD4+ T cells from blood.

CDR3 DNA sequence: TGTGCCACCAGCAGAGAGAGGGTGAGCGAGCAGTACTTA. This translates into CATSRERVSEQYL. The V call is TRBV15, the J call TRBJ2-7; a possible D gene is TRBD2 (5 bases). The germline gives CDR1 LNHNV, CDR2 YYDKDF (reference sequence). CDR3 length equals 13 residues. The V end was cut by 0 bases, the J end by 6 bases, with 9 bases between.